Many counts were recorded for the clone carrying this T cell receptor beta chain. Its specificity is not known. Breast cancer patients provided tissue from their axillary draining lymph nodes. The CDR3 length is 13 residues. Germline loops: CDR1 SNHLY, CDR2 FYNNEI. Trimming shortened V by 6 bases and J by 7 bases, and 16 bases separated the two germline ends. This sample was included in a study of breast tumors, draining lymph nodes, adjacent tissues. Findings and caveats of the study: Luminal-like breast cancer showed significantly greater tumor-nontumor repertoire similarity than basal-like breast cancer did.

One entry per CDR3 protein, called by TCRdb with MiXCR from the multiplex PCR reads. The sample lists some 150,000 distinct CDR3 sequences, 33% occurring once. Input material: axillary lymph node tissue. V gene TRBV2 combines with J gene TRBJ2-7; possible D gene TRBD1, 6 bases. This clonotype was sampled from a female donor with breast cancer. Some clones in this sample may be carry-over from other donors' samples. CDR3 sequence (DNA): TGTGCCAGCAGCCGACAGGTCACCGGGGAGCAGTACTTC. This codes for CASSRQVTGEQYF.